Listed below are T cell receptor beta chains from one sample, sequenced in a study of T-cell reconstitution after alpha-beta-depleted transplantation in children. Each CDR3 protein gets one entry after TCRdb re-called the PCR reads with MiXCR. Among fewer than 700,000 distinct CDR3 sequences, approximately 13% were seen once, and the ten largest hold roughly 2.3%. The sequences come from PBMCs, mostly from graft donor cells, collected 360 days after TCRalphabeta/CD19-depleted stem cell transplant. These receptors all come from a male patient younger than 18 who had a stem cell transplant for acute myeloid leukemia, so the T cells may come from the graft donor. CDR3s include the opening cysteine and the closing phenylalanine or tryptophan.

TRBJ2-2 TRBV7-9 CASSPPGLGTGELFF
TRBJ2-5 TRBV9 CASSVEQLQETQYF
TRBJ2-2 TRBV29-1 CSVGQGNTGELFF
TRBJ1-5 TRBV20-1 CSARAVINQPQHF
TRBJ2-1 TRBV24-1 CATSDPTTGNDEQFF
TRBJ2-1 TRBV11-2 CASSSIAGFSYNEQFF
TRBJ1-6 TRBV12-3/TRBV12-4 CASSPQGLYNSPLHF
TRBJ2-7 TRBV6-2/TRBV6-3 CASSYSPWEARTYEQYF
TRBJ2-1 TRBV6-2/TRBV6-3 CASSIGLVGNEQFF
TRBJ2-7 TRBV7-8 CASSFLLREGQPYEQYF
TRBJ2-7 TRBV29-1 CSVERAGEQYF
TRBJ2-7 TRBV7-2 CASSQSGTMGEQYF
TRBJ2-2 TRBV20-1 CSARVGGFGTGELFF
TRBJ2-3 TRBV28 CAILDIDTQYF
TRBJ2-1 TRBV9 CASSETSGRNEQFF
TRBJ1-3 TRBV15 CATSRDPGSSGNTIYF
TRBJ2-2 TRBV27 CASSTGPGRNTGELFF
TRBJ2-7 TRBV12-3/TRBV12-4 CASTPGLLYEQYF
TRBJ2-5 TRBV7-3 CASSLTPGTSGIQETQYF
TRBJ2-5 TRBV4-3 CASSQDRSAQYF